A single sample gave rise to the 32 T cell receptor beta chains below, sequenced in a study of OX40 agonist ivuxolimab in advanced cancers. This table comes from immunoSEQ multiplex PCR, and its TCRdb copy is limited to in-frame clones, with some not included. Among tens of thousands of clones listed, less than 90% were seen once. The sequencing here drew on CD4+ or CD8+ T cells sorted from blood, taken in a trial of the OX40 agonist ivuxolimab. All receptors derive from an adult with an advanced solid tumor such as melanoma, head and neck, liver or kidney cancer.

The chain uses TRBV6-1 and TRBJ1-2; no firm D call. V was clipped by 1 base and J by 8 bases, with 20 bases between them. The CDR3 length is 16 residues. CDR1 is MNHNS, CDR2 SASEGT, per germline. In DNA form, the CDR3 reads TGTGCCAGCAGTGAAGAAATATGGGGAGCTTTGGGAGGCTACACCTTC. Amino acid sequence: CASSEEIWGALGGYTF.

V usage is TRBV7-9 and J usage is TRBJ2-7; 8 bases align to TRBD2. CDR3 length: 16 amino acids. CDR1 is SEHNR and CDR2 is FQNEAQ in the germline V gene (reference sequence). V trimming: 6 bases; J trimming: 5 bases; junction bases outside the gene matches: 15. The CDR3 loop reads CASSPYPAGGLDEQYF. DNA of the CDR3: TGTGCCAGCAGTCCTTACCCTGCGGGGGGCCTGGACGAGCAGTACTTC.

The chain combines TRBV7-9 with TRBJ1-5; 7 bases match TRBD1. The CDR3 has 15 residues. J was trimmed by 2 bases and V by 1 base; bases with no gene match: 2. CDR1 is SEHNR, CDR2 FQNEAQ, per germline (reference sequence). CDR3 amino acids: CASSLGTGGNQPQHF. CDR3 nucleotide sequence: TGTGCCAGCAGCTTAGGCACAGGGGGCAATCAGCCCCAGCATTTT.

This clone is labeled large. The chain employs TRBV4-3 and TRBJ2-7; 8 bases are shared with TRBD2. V lost 0 bases to trimming and J lost 2 bases; unmatched junction nucleotides: 3. The CDR3 extends over 15 amino acids. CDR1 is LGHNA and CDR2 is YSLEER in the germline V gene. Written as DNA, the CDR3 is TGCGCCAGCAGCCAAGAAACGGGGGGGCCCTACGAGCAGTACTTC. It is translated as CASSQETGGPYEQYF.

V gene TRBV28 combines with J gene TRBJ1-2, with D possibly being TRBD1 (6 bases). With 10 bases removed from V and 1 base from J, the gap between germline ends came to 19 bases. The V gene's germline CDR1 is MDHEN and CDR2 SYDVKM. This CDR3 is built from 15 residues. CDR3 sequence: CATEGGADYNYGYTF. The CDR3 DNA reads as TGTGCCACGGAGGGGGGGGCAGATTATAACTATGGCTACACCTTC.

The table lists this clone with a few counts. The rearrangement links TRBV5-4 to TRBJ2-2; 7 nucleotides agree with TRBD2. CDR1 and CDR2 from the germline V gene are SGHNT and YYREEE (reference sequence). This CDR3 has 15 amino acids. V was pared by 6 bases and J by 1 base, with 6 bases of the junction left unmatched. The CDR3 spells CASTRQRENTGELFF. As DNA, the CDR3 is TGTGCCAGCACTCGTCAGCGGGAGAACACCGGGGAGCTGTTTTTT.

V and J are TRBV27 and TRBJ1-5; TRBD1 aligns across 8 bases. Per germline, CDR1 MNHEY and CDR2 SMNVEV (reference sequence). J gave up 6 bases and V 6 bases, and 4 bases lay outside the gene matches. This CDR3 has 13 amino acids. Here the CDR3 reads CASSGQGVQPQHF. In DNA form, the CDR3 reads TGTGCCAGCAGCGGACAGGGCGTTCAGCCCCAGCATTTT.

This clone ranks as medium-sized (0.01 to 0.1%). This chain links TRBV25-1 with TRBJ2-7; no reliable D call. Germline-derived CDR1 and CDR2 are MGHDK and SYGVNS. Trimming took 6 bases from V and 7 from J, leaving 10 bases between them. The CDR3 consists of 11 residues. The CDR3 loop reads CASSDRREQYF. The CDR3 nucleotides read TGTGCCAGCAGCGACCGCAGGGAGCAGTACTTC.

The chain couples TRBV5-5 to TRBJ1-1; 9 bases line up with TRBD1. The germline V gene encodes CDR1 SGHKS and CDR2 YYEKEE (reference sequence). The J segment lost 3 bases and the V segment lost 7 bases, leaving 7 bases of the junction unmatched. CDR3 length: 14 amino acids. For the CDR3, the DNA is TGTGCCAGCTTACTCTGGACAGGGGACACTGAAGCTTTCTTT. It yields the protein CASLLWTGDTEAFF.

The rearrangement uses TRBV6-5 and TRBJ1-2, with a tentative D call TRBD1 (6 bases). The CDR3 runs to 14 residues. From germline, CDR1 is MNHEY and CDR2 SVGAGI. V lost 5 bases, J lost 6 bases, and 16 bases lay in between. The DNA for the CDR3 is TGTGCCAGCAGTAGGTTGGGGGGCTATGATGGCTACACCTTC. It codes for CASSRLGGYDGYTF.

The chain combines TRBV5-1 with TRBJ2-1; 9 bases match TRBD2. V lost 2 bases and J lost 6; bases outside the gene matches: 3. This CDR3 region has 14 residues. The germline gives CDR1 SGHRS, CDR2 YFSETQ. The CDR3 DNA sequence: TGCGCCAGCAGCTTTAGCGGGGGCTTCAATGAGCAGTTCTTC. It translates to CASSFSGGFNEQFF. The variable domain in full, completed from reference TRBV5-1 and TRBJ2-1, reads KAGVTQTPRYLIKTRGQQVTLSCSPISGHRSVSWYQQTPGQGLQFLFEYFSETQRNKGNFPGRFSGRQFSNSRSEMNVSTLELGDSALYLCASSFSGGFNEQFFGPGTRLTVL.

This clone was seen once. The chain is built from TRBV29-1 and TRBJ1-1; D might be TRBD1 (6 bases). This CDR3 spans 16 amino acids. Germline V CDR1 and CDR2: SQVTM, ANQGSEA. V dropped 8 bases and J dropped 3 bases, with 25 bases sitting between them. The CDR3 nucleotides are TGCAGCCCCCGAACAGGGTTGAACATGTCCTACACTGAAGCTTTCTTT. Its protein product is CSPRTGLNMSYTEAFF.

The CDR3 region has the DNA TGTGCCAGCAGTGGCAGGGACACCGGGGAGCTGTTTTTT. Amino acid sequence: CASSGRDTGELFF. J is TRBJ2-2 and V is TRBV5-4, with a weak D call TRBD1 (5 bases). Trimming removed 5 bases at V and 3 bases at J, with 8 bases between. Germline V gives CDR1 SGHNT, CDR2 YYREEE (reference sequence). This CDR3 is built from 13 residues.

This chain connects TRBV4-1 to TRBJ1-5; D uncertain. CDR3 length: 15 residues. Per the germline V gene, CDR1 is MGHRA and CDR2 is YSYEKL. V was clipped by 0 bases and J by 6 bases, with 12 bases between them. The CDR3 DNA reads TGCGCCAGCAGCCAAGATAGGAGGGCGGGTCAGCCCCAGCATTTT. Amino acid sequence: CASSQDRRAGQPQHF.

This clone showed up just once. The J gene is TRBJ1-1, the V gene TRBV18; 7 nucleotides match TRBD1. Trimming cost V 2 bases and J 6 bases; bases outside gene matches: 6. CDR1 and CDR2 (germline): KGHSH, LQKENI. The length of the CDR3 is 14 residues. CDR3 bases: TGTGCCAGCTCACCAGTCGACAGGGCCGCTGAAGCTTTCTTT. It yields the protein CASSPVDRAAEAFF.

The V call is TRBV13, the J call TRBJ1-4, with a tentative D call TRBD1 (6 bases). Trimming stripped 6 bases from V and 8 bases from J, with 13 bases between. The CDR3 is 13 amino acids. Looked up from germline, CDR1 is PRHDT and CDR2 is FYEKMQ (reference sequence). CDR3 nucleotide sequence: TGTGCCAGCAGTTACAGGGACCGGGAAAAACTGTTTTTT. Amino acid sequence: CASSYRDREKLFF. Full variable domain (rest looked up from reference TRBV13 and TRBJ1-4): AAGVIQSPRHLIKEKRETATLKCYPIPRHDTVYWYQQGPGQDPQFLISFYEKMQSDKGSIPDRFSAQQFSDYHSELNMSSLELGDSALYFCASSYRDREKLFFGSGTQLSVL.

J is TRBJ2-7 and V is TRBV5-4, with 8 nucleotides matching TRBD2. Germline assignment: CDR1 SGHNT and CDR2 YYREEE (reference sequence). After removal of 4 bases from V and 2 bases from J, the junction contained 8 bases not matched to a gene. This CDR3 contains 15 residues. The CDR3 DNA reads as TGTGCCAGCAGCCAAGCCGGGACTAGGACCTACGAGCAGTACTTC. This translates into CASSQAGTRTYEQYF.

This clone was seen just once. The genes are TRBV5-1 and TRBJ2-3; a possible D gene is TRBD1 (6 bases). Germline values: CDR1 SGHRS, CDR2 YFSETQ. The CDR3 totals 16 residues. Deletions cut 0 bases from V and 0 bases from J, with 11 bases between. The CDR3: CASSLGGLTSTDTQYF. The DNA of the CDR3 is TGCGCCAGCAGCTTGGGGGGGCTGACTAGCACAGATACGCAGTATTTT. The full variable domain, completed using reference TRBV5-1 and TRBJ2-3, is KAGVTQTPRYLIKTRGQQVTLSCSPISGHRSVSWYQQTPGQGLQFLFEYFSETQRNKGNFPGRFSGRQFSNSRSEMNVSTLELGDSALYLCASSLGGLTSTDTQYFGPGTRLTVL.

This clone has more than one count but fewer than ten. This chain connects TRBV5-5 to TRBJ2-7, with D perhaps TRBD1 or TRBD2 (6 bases each). The CDR3 runs to 14 residues. V lost 0 bases, J lost 0 bases, and 7 bases lay in between. Germline V gene lookup returns CDR1 SGHKS and CDR2 YYEKEE (reference sequence). DNA for the CDR3: TGTGCCAGCAGCTTGGAGGGGGGCTCCTACGAGCAGTACTTC. Its translation: CASSLEGGSYEQYF.

With regard to this clone: In the same sample, other DNA sequences code for this CDR3. The chain combines TRBV5-1 with TRBJ1-1, with TRBD1 as a possible D gene (6 bases). Trimming took 0 bases from V and 1 from J, leaving 10 bases between them. This CDR3 comprises 15 residues. In germline, CDR1 is SGHRS, CDR2 YFSETQ. Here the CDR3 DNA reads TGCGCCAGCAGCTTGGTTGGGGGCTCGAACACTGAAGCTTTCTTT. Protein sequence: CASSLVGGSNTEAFF.

The rearrangement joins TRBV7-9 to TRBJ2-6, with D hard to call. Trimming took 4 bases from V and 0 from J, leaving 19 bases between them. The CDR3 spans 19 residues. CDR1 and CDR2 from the germline V gene are SEHNR and FQNEAQ (reference sequence). Here the CDR3 DNA reads TGTGCCAGCAGCTACCCGGGCGGCTCCGCTCACTCTGGGGCCAACGTCCTGACTTTC. This codes for CASSYPGGSAHSGANVLTF.

V usage is TRBV27 and J usage is TRBJ1-5; no clear D gene. Between the trimmed V and J ends, which lost 2 bases and 0 bases, there was a span of 5 bases. This CDR3 has 14 amino acids. CDR1 and CDR2 (germline): MNHEY, SMNVEV (reference sequence). The CDR3 reads CASSLEYSNQPQHF. As DNA, the CDR3 is TGTGCCAGCAGTTTAGAATATAGCAATCAGCCCCAGCATTTT.

This sequence joins TRBV7-2 and TRBJ1-1; D possibly corresponds to TRBD1 (6 bases). Germline V gene lookup returns CDR1 SGHTA and CDR2 FQGNSA. The CDR3 covers 14 residues. V lost 7 bases and J 3 bases, leaving 15 bases between the germline ends. DNA of the CDR3: TGTGCCAGCACCCTGGGCGGGGGCGACACTGAAGCTTTCTTT. It codes for CASTLGGGDTEAFF.

J is TRBJ1-5 and V is TRBV4-2, with D possibly matching TRBD1 (6 bases). CDR1 and CDR2 (germline): LGHNA, YNFKEQ. The CDR3 contains 13 residues. Trimming took 7 bases from V and 2 from J, leaving 9 bases between them. CDR3 nucleotides: TGTGCCAGCACCCCAGGGGGCAATCAGCCCCAGCATTTT. As protein: CASTPGGNQPQHF.

V is TRBV27 and J is TRBJ1-4; 10 bases match TRBD1. The V gene end was trimmed by 4 bases and the J gene end by 8 bases; junction bases not matched to a gene: 4. CDR1 MNHEY and CDR2 SMNVEV come from the germline V gene (reference sequence). This CDR3 is 14 amino acids long. In DNA form, the CDR3 reads TGTGCCAGCAGTTGGACAGGGGGGCAGGAAAAACTGTTTTTT. Amino acid sequence: CASSWTGGQEKLFF.

The chain links TRBV19 to TRBJ2-1; 7 bases are shared with TRBD2. CDR1 and CDR2 (germline): LNHDA, SQIVND (reference sequence). The CDR3 runs to 14 residues. The trim removed 0 bases at V and 15 bases at J, leaving 11 bases unmatched. In DNA form, the CDR3 reads TGTGCCAGTAGTATAGACGGGGCGGGAGTGAGATCGTTCTTC. Translating it yields CASSIDGAGVRSFF.

The V gene is TRBV10-3, the J gene TRBJ2-7, with D unresolved. Trimming took off 11 bases at V and 3 bases at J, with 23 bases between the two ends. Germline V gene lookup returns CDR1 ENHRY and CDR2 SYGVKD. The CDR3 sequence is 15 residues long. CDR3 bases: TGTGCCGTCCAGAGCCCGGACCAAACCAACTACGAGCAGTACTTC. It translates to CAVQSPDQTNYEQYF.

This sequence joins TRBV19 and TRBJ1-1; no clear D gene. The CDR3 is 13 amino acids. Trimming took 3 bases from V and 8 from J, leaving 13 bases between them. Germline CDR1 is LNHDA and CDR2 is SQIVND (reference sequence). The CDR3 region has the DNA TGTGCCAGTAGTATCGGGAGCTTAGGCGAAGCTTTCTTT. This translates into CASSIGSLGEAFF.

The V call is TRBV11-2, the J call TRBJ2-7, with 8 bases identical to TRBD2. There are 14 residues in the CDR3. J was trimmed by 6 bases and V by 5 bases; bases with no gene match: 9. Germline V gene sequence: CDR1 SGHAT, CDR2 FQNNGV. CDR3 nucleotide sequence: TGTGCCAGCAGCCCTGCGGGGGGCCGGACCGAGCAGTACTTC. It specifies CASSPAGGRTEQYF. The full variable domain, its missing parts supplied by reference TRBV11-2 and TRBJ2-7, is EAGVAQSPRYKIIEKRQSVAFWCNPISGHATLYWYQQILGQGPKLLIQFQNNGVVDDSQLPKDRFSAERLKGVDSTLKIQPAKLEDSAVYLCASSPAGGRTEQYFGPGTRLTVT.

V is TRBV28 and J is TRBJ1-1; the D is unclear. Germline assignment: CDR1 MDHEN and CDR2 SYDVKM. This CDR3 is built from 15 residues. V lost 5 bases, J lost 4 bases, and 17 bases lay in between. In DNA form, the CDR3 reads TGTGCCAGCAGTGCTTACCGGGTGGGGAGCACTGAAGCTTTCTTT. This gives the protein CASSAYRVGSTEAFF.

The V gene is TRBV5-6, the J gene TRBJ2-1; possibly TRBD2 for D (7 bases). V dropped 4 bases and J dropped 5 bases, with 16 bases sitting between them. Germline values: CDR1 SGHDT, CDR2 YYEEEE. This CDR3 has 15 amino acids. In DNA, the CDR3 is TGTGCCAGCAGCCACGTTGGGGAGGGGGACAATGAGCAGTTCTTC. This sequence encodes CASSHVGEGDNEQFF.

For the CDR3, the DNA is TGCAGCGCCACCGGGACAGCCGCCTACGAGCAGTACTTC. This codes for CSATGTAAYEQYF. V and J are TRBV29-1 and TRBJ2-7, with TRBD1 matching 7 bases. CDR3 length equals 13 residues. V was clipped by 7 bases and J by 2 bases; unmatched bases: 8. Germline V gene lookup returns CDR1 SQVTM and CDR2 ANQGSEA.